Included here is one T cell receptor beta chain sequence, with context. The repertoire was sequenced with immunoSEQ multiplex PCR; TCRdb's copy has only in-frame clones and lacks some. The data show 140,000 to 150,000 clones, with 84% seen just once and roughly two fifths held by the top ten. This CDR3 has 16 residues. The J segment lost 8 bases and the V segment lost 4 bases, leaving 11 bases of the junction unmatched. Germline CDR1 reads MNHNY; CDR2 reads SVGAGI (reference sequence). This entry belongs to a study of blood T cell repertoires in COVID-19. Study-wide context: Acute and convalescent COVID-19 samples came from the United States, Italy and Spain. From T cells, B-cell-depleted T cells, or PBMCs came the material, which was cDNA or gDNA.

Material: peripheral blood. The receptor comes from a human donor in a cohort sampled during active COVID-19. The chain couples TRBV6-6 to TRBJ1-2, with 12 bases matching TRBD1. In DNA, the CDR3 is TGTGCCAGCAGTTCCTCCGGGACAGGGGGCGCTTGGGGCTACACCTTC. It codes for CASSSSGTGGAWGYTF.